This T cell receptor beta chain originates from a study of blood T cell repertoires in COVID-19. Methods used by the authors: Estimation of nucleated cell counts relied on the amplification of reference gene primers. Generated by immunoSEQ multiplex PCR, the TCRdb table keeps only in-frame clones and is missing some. D and trimming were read from the DNA, whereas the V and J calls and clone size are those reported in that table. This table has roughly 100,000 clones, approximately 92% appearing once. The ends were cut back, 1 base at V and 1 base at J, with 5 bases in the middle. CDR3 length: 13 residues. In germline, CDR1 is SGHRS, CDR2 YFSETQ.

The chain is built from TRBV5-1 and TRBJ1-1; D uncertain. Sequenced sample: peripheral blood. The source of this sequence is a man aged 18 to 29 with acute or convalescent COVID-19. CDR3 region: CASSLNRNTEAFF. CDR3 coding DNA: TGCGCCAGCAGCTTGAACAGGAACACTGAAGCTTTCTTT.